This T cell receptor beta chain comes out of a study of blood T cell repertoires in COVID-19. Study information: Sites across the United States, Italy and Spain contributed samples from acute and convalescent COVID-19. T cells, B-cell-depleted T cells, or PBMCs provided the cDNA or gDNA that served as material.

Per the original methods: Reference gene primer amplification yielded estimated nucleated cell counts. Measured with immunoSEQ multiplex PCR; TCRdb has only the in-frame clones, and not every one. Clone size and the V and J calls come from that table; the DNA yielded D and trimming. There are around 61,000 clones in the sample; about 81% occur only once, and around 14% lies in the top ten. The CDR3 length is 16 residues. J lost 0 bases, V lost 2 bases, and 6 bases had no gene match. CDR1 SGHKS and CDR2 YYEKEE come from the germline V gene (reference sequence). The gene calls are TRBV5-5 and TRBJ1-1, with 8 bases fitting TRBD1. The clonotype comes from a man older than 75 with acute or convalescent COVID-19. Sequenced material: peripheral blood. CDR3 in DNA: TGTGCCAGCAGCTTTCATTGGACAGGGATGAACACTGAAGCTTTCTTT. Translated: CASSFHWTGMNTEAFF. Using reference TRBV5-5 and TRBJ1-1 for the parts outside the CDR3, the full variable domain is DAGVTQSPTHLIKTRGQQVTLRCSPISGHKSVSWYQQVLGQGPQFIFQYYEKEERGRGNFPDRFSARQFPNYSSELNVNALLLGDSALYLCASSFHWTGMNTEAFFGQGTRLTVV.